Listed below are T cell receptor beta chains from one sample, sequenced in a study of blood T cell repertoires in COVID-19. Sequencing was performed with immunoSEQ multiplex PCR; in TCRdb, only in-frame clones are kept and a portion is missing. The sample includes roughly 120,000 clones, roughly 80% of them seen just once. Sequences were obtained from peripheral blood. These receptor sequences come from a woman aged 55-69 years with acute or convalescent COVID-19. CDR3s include the opening cysteine and the closing phenylalanine or tryptophan. Each record gives: V gene, CDR3 protein.

TRBV5-1 | CASSRTGGNTQYF
TRBV20-1 | CSARIEKLFF
TRBV4-1 | CASSQVQGAWGTEAFF
TRBV7-9 | CASSLMEGGYTF
TRBV7-9 | CASSPPGDSEETQYF
TRBV3-1/TRBV3-2 | CASSQVPGPYEQYF
TRBV19 | CASSIGGGADTQYF
TRBV15 | CATSRDSGLITDTQYF
TRBV29-1 | CSVAEKEGYTF
TRBV24-1 | CATSDSGQGTDTQYF
TRBV27 | CASSPFSKGAYGYTF
TRBV5-6 | CASSMDVGDTIYF
TRBV2 | CASSQGTEAFF
TRBV6-5 | CASSYEAGVNTEAFF
TRBV6-1 | CASSETTDTEAFF
TRBV5-8 | CASSLAGPEGLYEQYF
TRBV6-6 | CASSYPTGTGNTIYF
TRBV3-1/TRBV3-2 | CASSQQGTRVNIQYF
TRBV5-6 | CASSKTWTTISSTEAFF
TRBV7-9 | CASRQGGEAFF
TRBV30 | CAWNKGGTDTQYF
TRBV7-6 | CASSDASEAFF
TRBV2 | CASSAPPGGLGGYTF
TRBV10-3 | CAISDSGGREADQPQHF
TRBV6-5 | CASSLTGERNEKLFF
TRBV20-1 | CSASAGSRDQPQHF
TRBV19 | CASTKGTGVNTGELFF
TRBV2 | CASSPGTGGRQPQHF
TRBV7-9 | CASSFDREMTGELFF
TRBV7-9 | CASSQPSHTDTQYF
TRBV9 | CASSAAGTGKTGYTF
TRBV5-4 | CASSFAGGDEKLFF
TRBV6-1 | CASSETPGQGGRDTQYF
TRBV18 | CASSPGSGNGYTF
TRBV5-1 | CASSFNVQGETQYF
TRBV2 | CASSDRGYTGELFF
TRBV11-2 | CASSPRRNTGELFF
TRBV24-1 | CATSDRGQSQANEQFF
TRBV5-6 | CASSSMGGGQPQHF